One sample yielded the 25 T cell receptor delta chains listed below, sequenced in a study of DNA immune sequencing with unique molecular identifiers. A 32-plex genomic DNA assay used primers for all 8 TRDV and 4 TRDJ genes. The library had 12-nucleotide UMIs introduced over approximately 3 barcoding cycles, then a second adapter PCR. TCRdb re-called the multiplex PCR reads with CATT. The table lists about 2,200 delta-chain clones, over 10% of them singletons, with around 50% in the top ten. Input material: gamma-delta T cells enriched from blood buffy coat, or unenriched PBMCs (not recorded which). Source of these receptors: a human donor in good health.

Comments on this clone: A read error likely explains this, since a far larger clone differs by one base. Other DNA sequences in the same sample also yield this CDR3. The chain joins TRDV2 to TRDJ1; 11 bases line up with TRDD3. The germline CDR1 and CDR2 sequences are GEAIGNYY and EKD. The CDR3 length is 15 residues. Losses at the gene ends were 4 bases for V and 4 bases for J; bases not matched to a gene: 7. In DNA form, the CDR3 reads TGTGCCTGTGATCTACTGGGGGATAGGGGCGATAAACTCATCTTT. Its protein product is CACDLLGDRGDKLIF.

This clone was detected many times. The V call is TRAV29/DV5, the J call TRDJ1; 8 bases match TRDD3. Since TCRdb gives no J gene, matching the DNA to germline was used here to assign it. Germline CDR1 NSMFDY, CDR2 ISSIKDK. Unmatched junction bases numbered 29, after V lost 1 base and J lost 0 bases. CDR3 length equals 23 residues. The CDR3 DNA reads TGTGCAGCAAGCTTAATCAGGCCTTCCCCCTACTGGGGGTCCCCGGCGCACACCGATAAACTCATCTTT. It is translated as CAASLIRPSPYWGSPAHTDKLIF.

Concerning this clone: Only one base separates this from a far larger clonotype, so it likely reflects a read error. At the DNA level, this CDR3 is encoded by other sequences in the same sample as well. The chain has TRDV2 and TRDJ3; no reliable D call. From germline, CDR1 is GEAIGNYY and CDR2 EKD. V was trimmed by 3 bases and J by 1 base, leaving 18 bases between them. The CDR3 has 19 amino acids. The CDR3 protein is CACDQIKEEPSWDTRQMFF. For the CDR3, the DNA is TGTGCCTGTGACCAAATCAAGGAGGAGCCTTCCTGGGACACCCGACAGATGTTTTTC.

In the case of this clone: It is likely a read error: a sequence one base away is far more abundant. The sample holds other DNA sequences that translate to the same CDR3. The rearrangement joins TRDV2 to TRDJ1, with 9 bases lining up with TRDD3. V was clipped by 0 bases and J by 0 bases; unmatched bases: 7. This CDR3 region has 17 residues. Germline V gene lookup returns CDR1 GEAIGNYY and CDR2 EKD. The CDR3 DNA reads TGTGCCTGTGACACCCTCACTGGGGGACCCTACACCGATAAACTCATCTTT. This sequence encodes CACDTLTGGPYTDKLIF.

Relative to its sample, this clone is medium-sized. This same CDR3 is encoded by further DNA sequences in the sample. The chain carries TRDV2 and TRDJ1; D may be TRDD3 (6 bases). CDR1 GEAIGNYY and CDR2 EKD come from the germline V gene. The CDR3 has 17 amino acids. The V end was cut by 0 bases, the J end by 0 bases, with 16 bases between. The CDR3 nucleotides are TGTGCCTGTGACACCGTGGGGGTCCCTCAGTACACCGATAAACTCATCTTT. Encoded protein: CACDTVGVPQYTDKLIF.

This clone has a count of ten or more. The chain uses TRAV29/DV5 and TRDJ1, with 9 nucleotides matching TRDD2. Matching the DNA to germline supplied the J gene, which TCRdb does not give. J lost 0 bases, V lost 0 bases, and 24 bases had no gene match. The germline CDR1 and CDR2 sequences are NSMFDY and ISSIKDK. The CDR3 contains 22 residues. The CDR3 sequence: CAASGLPFLPLYWGSYTDKLIF. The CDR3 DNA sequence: TGTGCAGCAAGCGGTTTACCCTTCCTACCCCTCTACTGGGGCTCGTACACCGATAAACTCATCTTT.

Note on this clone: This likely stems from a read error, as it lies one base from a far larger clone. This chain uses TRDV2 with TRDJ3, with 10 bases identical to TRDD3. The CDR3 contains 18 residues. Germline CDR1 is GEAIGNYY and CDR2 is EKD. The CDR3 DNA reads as TGTGCCTGTCACACCGCTGGGGGATACTCCTGGGACACCCGACAGATGTTTTTC. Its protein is CACHTAGGYSWDTRQMFF.

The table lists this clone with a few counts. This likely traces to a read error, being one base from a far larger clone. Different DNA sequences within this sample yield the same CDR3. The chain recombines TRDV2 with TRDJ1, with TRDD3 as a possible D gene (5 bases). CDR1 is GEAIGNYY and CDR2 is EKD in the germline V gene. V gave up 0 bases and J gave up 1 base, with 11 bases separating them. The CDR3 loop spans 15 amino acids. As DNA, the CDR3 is TGTGCCTGTGACACCGTCGGGGGCCGCACCGATAAACTCATCTTT. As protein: CACDTVGGRTDKLIF.

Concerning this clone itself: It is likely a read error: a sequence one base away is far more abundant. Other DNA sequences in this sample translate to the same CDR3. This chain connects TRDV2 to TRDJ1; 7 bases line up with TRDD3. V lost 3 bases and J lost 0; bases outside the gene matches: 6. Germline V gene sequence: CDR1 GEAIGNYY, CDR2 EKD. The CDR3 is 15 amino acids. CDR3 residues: CACDLLGTDTDKLIF. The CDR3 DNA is TGTGCCTGTGACCTACTGGGGACTGACACCGATAAACTCATCTTT.

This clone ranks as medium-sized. In DNA, the CDR3 is TGTGCTCTTGGGAACCTGGAAGGGACTTCCTACGGTCGAACTGGGGGATACGGGCATGACCCTTATAAACTCATCTTT. Amino acid sequence: CALGNLEGTSYGRTGGYGHDPYKLIF. V is TRDV1 and J is TRDJ1; 13 bases map to TRDD3. The J gene, left out of TCRdb, was set here by checking the DNA against germline. J lost 6 bases, V lost 5 bases, and 39 bases had no gene match. The CDR3 spans 26 residues. CDR1 is TSWWSYY and CDR2 is QGS in the germline V gene.

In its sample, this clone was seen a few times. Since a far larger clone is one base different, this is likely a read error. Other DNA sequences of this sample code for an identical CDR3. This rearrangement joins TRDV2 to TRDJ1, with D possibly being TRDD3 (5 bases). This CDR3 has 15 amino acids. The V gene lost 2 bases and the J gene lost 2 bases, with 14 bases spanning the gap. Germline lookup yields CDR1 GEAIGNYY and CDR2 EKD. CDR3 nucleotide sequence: TGTGCCTGTGACATTCTGGGAGACCGAACCGATAAACTCATCTTT. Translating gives CACDILGDRTDKLIF.

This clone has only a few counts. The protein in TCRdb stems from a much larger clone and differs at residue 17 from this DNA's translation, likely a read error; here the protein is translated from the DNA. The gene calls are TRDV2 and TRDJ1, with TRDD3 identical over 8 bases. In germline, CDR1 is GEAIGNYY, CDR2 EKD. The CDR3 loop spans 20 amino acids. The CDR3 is CACDTLRVSGGHEYTDILIF. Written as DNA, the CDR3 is TGTGCCTGTGACACCCTGAGGGTTTCTGGGGGACACGAGTACACCGATATACTCATCTTT.

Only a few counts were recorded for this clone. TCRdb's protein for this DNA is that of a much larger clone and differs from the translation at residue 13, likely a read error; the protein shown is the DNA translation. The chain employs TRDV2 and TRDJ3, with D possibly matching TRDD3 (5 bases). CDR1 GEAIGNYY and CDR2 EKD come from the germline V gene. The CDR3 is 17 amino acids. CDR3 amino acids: CACDTVLSSWDTQQMFF. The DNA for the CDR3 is TGTGCCTGTGACACCGTACTGAGCTCCTGGGACACCCAACAGATGTTTTTC.

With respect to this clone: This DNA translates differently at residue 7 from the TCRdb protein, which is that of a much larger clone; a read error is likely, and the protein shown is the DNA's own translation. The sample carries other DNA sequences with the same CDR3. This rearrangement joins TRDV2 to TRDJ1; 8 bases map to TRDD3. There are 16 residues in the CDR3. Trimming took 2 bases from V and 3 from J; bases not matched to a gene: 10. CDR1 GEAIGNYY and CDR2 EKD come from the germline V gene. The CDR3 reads CACDKLRDTQADKLIF. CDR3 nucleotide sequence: TGTGCCTGTGACAAGCTGAGGGATACGCAGGCCGATAAACTCATCTTT.

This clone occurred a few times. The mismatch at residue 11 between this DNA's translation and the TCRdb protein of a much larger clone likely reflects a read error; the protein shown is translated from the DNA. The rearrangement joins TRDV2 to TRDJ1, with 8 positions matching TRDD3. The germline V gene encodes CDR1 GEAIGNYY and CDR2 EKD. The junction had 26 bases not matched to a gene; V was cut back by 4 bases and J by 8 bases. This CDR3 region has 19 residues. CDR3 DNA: TGTGCCTGTGAAATAGGCCTAAACTGGGGGTTACGGGCCGGGTGGAAACTCATCTTT. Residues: CACEIGLNWGLRAGWKLIF.

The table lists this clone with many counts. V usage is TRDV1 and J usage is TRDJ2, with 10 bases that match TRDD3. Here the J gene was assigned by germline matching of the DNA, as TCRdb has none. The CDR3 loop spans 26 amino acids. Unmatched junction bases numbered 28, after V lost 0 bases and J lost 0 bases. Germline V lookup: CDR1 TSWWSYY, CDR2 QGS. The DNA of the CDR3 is TGTGCTCTTGGGGAACTACGGTCCTACCCTCCAGGGGTACTGGGGGATCCCTGGGCTTTGACAGCACAACTCTTCTTT. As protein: CALGELRSYPPGVLGDPWALTAQLFF.

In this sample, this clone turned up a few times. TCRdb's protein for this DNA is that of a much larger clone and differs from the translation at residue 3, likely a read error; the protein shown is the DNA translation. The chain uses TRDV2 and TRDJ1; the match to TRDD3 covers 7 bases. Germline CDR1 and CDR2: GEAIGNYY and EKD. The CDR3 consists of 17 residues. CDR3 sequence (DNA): TGTGCCAGTGACACCCTCGTGTTGGGGGAGAACACCGATAAACTCATCTTT. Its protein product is CASDTLVLGENTDKLIF.

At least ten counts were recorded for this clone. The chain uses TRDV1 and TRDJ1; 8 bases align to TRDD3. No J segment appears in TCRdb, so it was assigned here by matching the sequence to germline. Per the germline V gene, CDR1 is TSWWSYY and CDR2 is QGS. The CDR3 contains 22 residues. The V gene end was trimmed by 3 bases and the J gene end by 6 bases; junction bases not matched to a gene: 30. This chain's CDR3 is CALGEPTQPFPDQVLGANKLIF. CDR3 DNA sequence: TGTGCTCTTGGGGAGCCAACCCAACCCTTTCCAGACCAAGTACTGGGGGCTAATAAACTCATCTTT.

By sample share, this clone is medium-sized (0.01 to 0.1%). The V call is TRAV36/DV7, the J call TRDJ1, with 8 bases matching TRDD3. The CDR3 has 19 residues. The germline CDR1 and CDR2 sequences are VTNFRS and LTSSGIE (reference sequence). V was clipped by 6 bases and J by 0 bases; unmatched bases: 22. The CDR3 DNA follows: TGTGCTGCGTCTGAACTGGGGGCTACTTACACCTTTTACACCGATAAACTCATCTTT. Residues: CAASELGATYTFYTDKLIF.

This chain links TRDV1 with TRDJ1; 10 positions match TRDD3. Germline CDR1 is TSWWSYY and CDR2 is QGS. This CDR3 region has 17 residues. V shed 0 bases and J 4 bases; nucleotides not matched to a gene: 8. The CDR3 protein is CALGELRSGGYGDKLIF. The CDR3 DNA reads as TGTGCTCTTGGGGAACTACGTTCGGGGGGATACGGCGATAAACTCATCTTT.

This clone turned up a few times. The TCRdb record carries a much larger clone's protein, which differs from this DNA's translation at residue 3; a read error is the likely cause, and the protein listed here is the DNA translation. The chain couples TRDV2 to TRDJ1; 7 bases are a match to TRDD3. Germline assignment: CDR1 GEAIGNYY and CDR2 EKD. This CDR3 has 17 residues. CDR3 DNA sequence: TGTGCCTTTGACTCCCTCCTGGGGGCTCCCAACACCGATAAACTCATCTTT. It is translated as CAFDSLLGAPNTDKLIF.

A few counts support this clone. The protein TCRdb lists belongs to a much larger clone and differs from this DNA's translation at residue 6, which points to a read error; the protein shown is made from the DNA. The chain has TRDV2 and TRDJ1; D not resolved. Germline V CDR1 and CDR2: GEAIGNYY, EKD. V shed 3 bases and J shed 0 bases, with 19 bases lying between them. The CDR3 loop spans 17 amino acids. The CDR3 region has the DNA TGTGCCTGTGACCCTGAGGCATCAGGCCCGTACACCGATAAACTCATCTTT. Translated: CACDPEASGPYTDKLIF.

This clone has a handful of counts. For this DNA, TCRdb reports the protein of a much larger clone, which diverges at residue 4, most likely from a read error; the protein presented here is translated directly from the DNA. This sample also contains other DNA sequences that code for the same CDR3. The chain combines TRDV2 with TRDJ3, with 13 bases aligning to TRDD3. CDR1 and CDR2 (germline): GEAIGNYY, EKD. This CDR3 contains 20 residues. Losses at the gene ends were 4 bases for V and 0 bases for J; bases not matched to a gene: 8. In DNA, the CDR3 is TGTGCCTGTGAGAAAGTACTGGGGGATACGCGCTCCTGGGACACCCGACAGATGTTTTTC. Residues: CACEKVLGDTRSWDTRQMFF.

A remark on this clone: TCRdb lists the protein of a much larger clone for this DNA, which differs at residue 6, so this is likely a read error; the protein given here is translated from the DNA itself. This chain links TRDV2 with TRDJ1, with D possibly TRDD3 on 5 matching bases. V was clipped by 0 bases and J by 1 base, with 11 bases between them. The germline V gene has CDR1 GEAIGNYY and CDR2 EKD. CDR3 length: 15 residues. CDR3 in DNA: TGTGCCTGTGACACCGACGGGGGTCGCACCGATAAACTCATCTTT. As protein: CACDTDGGRTDKLIF.

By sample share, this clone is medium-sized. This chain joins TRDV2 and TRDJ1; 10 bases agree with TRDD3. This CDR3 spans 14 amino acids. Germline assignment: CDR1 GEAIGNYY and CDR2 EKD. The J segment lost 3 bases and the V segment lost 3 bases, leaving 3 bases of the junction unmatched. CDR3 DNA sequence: TGTGCCTGTGACCGACTGGGGGATTCCGATAAACTCATCTTT. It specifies CACDRLGDSDKLIF.